The clone carrying this TCR beta chain was observed at least ten times. The sample is drawn from a study of T cells in Graves' hyperthyroidism and ophthalmopathy. J gave up 4 bases and V 7 bases, and 7 bases lay outside the gene matches. This CDR3 is 13 amino acids long. The germline V gene has CDR1 SQVTM and CDR2 ANQGSEA. Amplified TCR beta CDR3 regions came from RNA transcripts. HTBI primers drove first-round RT-PCR of the TCR CDR3. TCRdb ran MiXCR on the multiplex PCR reads and lists one entry per CDR3 protein. Of 300,000 to 450,000 distinct CDR3 sequences detected, roughly 15% appear once; the ten largest clones hold around 20%.

The clonotype was recovered from a woman in her twenties or thirties with Graves' ophthalmopathy. Sequencing used blood. The chain has TRBV29-1 and TRBJ1-3; 7 bases fit TRBD1. The CDR3 protein is CSAEGAIGNTIYF. The CDR3 nucleotides are TGCAGCGCTGAGGGGGCCATCGGAAACACCATATATTTT.